A single sample is the source of the 27 T cell receptor beta chains below, sequenced in a study of cytomegalovirus exposure and HLA in healthy donors. The PCR employed 60 Vbeta primers together with 13 Jbeta primers. Sequencing was performed with immunoSEQ multiplex PCR; in TCRdb, only in-frame clones are kept and a portion is missing. The sample yields 150,000 to 200,000 clones, about 86% seen once. Source material: PBMCs. The receptors were sampled from a woman in her 30s in good health and CMV-seronegative.

In DNA, the CDR3 is TGTGCCAGCAGTTCTAGCGCAACCGTAGAGACCCAGTACTTC. Its protein product is CASSSSATVETQYF. This sequence joins TRBV6-1 and TRBJ2-5; a possible D gene is TRBD2 (6 bases). V lost 5 bases and J 4 bases, leaving 14 bases between the germline ends. The CDR3 covers 14 residues. Germline lookup yields CDR1 MNHNS and CDR2 SASEGT.

Regarding this clone: Compared with germline, one end of the junction differs, possibly owing to a read error. The gene calls are TRBV7-8 and TRBJ2-4, with TRBD2 identical over 9 bases. This CDR3 region has 16 residues. Germline V gene sequence: CDR1 SGHVS, CDR2 FQNEAQ. This chain's CDR3 is CASMQISTSGKNSQYF. In DNA, the CDR3 is TGTGCCAGCATGCAGATCTCGACTAGCGGTAAAAACAGTCAGTACTTC.

The chain couples TRBV5-1 to TRBJ1-2; tentative D call: TRBD1 (5 bases). The V and J ends lost 0 bases and 6 bases respectively, with 21 bases between them. CDR3 length: 17 amino acids. Germline V gene data show CDR1 as SGHRS and CDR2 as YFSETQ. The CDR3 here is CASSLAPFLGEGDGYTF. The CDR3, as DNA: TGCGCCAGCAGCTTGGCCCCGTTTCTGGGGGAGGGAGATGGCTACACCTTC.

The sample holds one count of this clone. The CDR3 coding sequence is TGTGCCAGCTCACCACGAGCGACTAGCGGGAGGGCCGGAGAGACCCAGTACTTC. Residues: CASSPRATSGRAGETQYF. The V and J genes are TRBV18 and TRBJ2-5; TRBD2 agrees at 14 bases. Germline loops: CDR1 KGHSH, CDR2 LQKENI. The CDR3 has 18 amino acids. Germline trimming cut 1 base from V and 4 bases from J; bases unmatched to any gene: 8.

The chain links TRBV23-1 to TRBJ1-4; tentative D call: TRBD1 (6 bases). TRBV23-1 is identified as an open reading frame with a role that is uncertain. Trimming removed 0 bases at V and 3 bases at J, with 11 bases between. The CDR3 extends over 16 amino acids. DNA for the CDR3: TGCGCCAGCAGTCAATCGCGGGGGGCCGCTAATGAAAAACTGTTTTTT. As protein: CASSQSRGAANEKLFF.

This chain joins TRBV27 and TRBJ2-2, with 10 bases matching TRBD1. CDR1 is MNHEY and CDR2 is SMNVEV in the germline V gene (reference sequence). The trim removed 5 bases at V and 6 bases at J, leaving 6 bases unmatched. This CDR3 has 15 amino acids. This CDR3 is CASSPGQGSAGELFF. For the CDR3, the DNA is TGTGCCAGCAGTCCGGGACAGGGGTCGGCCGGGGAGCTGTTTTTT.

This clone has a handful of counts. The rearrangement links TRBV19 to TRBJ2-7; possibly TRBD2 for D (6 bases). V lost 7 bases and J 2 bases, leaving 12 bases between the germline ends. In germline, CDR1 is LNHDA, CDR2 SQIVND (reference sequence). CDR3 length equals 13 residues. The CDR3 is CASTAGTPYEQYF. The CDR3 DNA reads TGTGCCAGTACGGCGGGGACTCCCTACGAGCAGTACTTC. Drawing the rest from reference TRBV19 and TRBJ2-7, the complete variable domain is DGGITQSPKYLFRKEGQNVTLSCEQNLNHDAMYWYRQDPGQGLRLIYYSQIVNDFQKGDIAEGYSVSREKKESFPLTVTSAQKNPTAFYLCASTAGTPYEQYFGPGTRLTVT.

This chain joins TRBV27 and TRBJ2-1; TRBD2 matches at 7 bases. Germline V gives CDR1 MNHEY, CDR2 SMNVEV (reference sequence). V gave up 4 bases and J gave up 6 bases; unmatched junction bases: 12. This CDR3 contains 16 residues. The CDR3, as DNA: TGTGCCAGCAGTTCGTGGACTAGGGGTCTTTTCAATGAGCAGTTCTTC. This translates into CASSSWTRGLFNEQFF.

V gene TRBV13 combines with J gene TRBJ1-6, with no clear D. CDR1 and CDR2 (germline): PRHDT, FYEKMQ (reference sequence). This CDR3 is 14 amino acids long. V dropped 5 bases and J dropped 10 bases, with 15 bases sitting between them. In DNA, the CDR3 is TGTGCCAGCAGCCCTGGAACCAACGGGTCACCCCTCCACTTT. Translated: CASSPGTNGSPLHF.

The chain employs TRBV11-2 and TRBJ1-1, with 8 bases lining up with TRBD1. Germline V CDR1 and CDR2: SGHAT, FQNNGV. V trimming: 5 bases; J trimming: 1 base; junction bases outside the gene matches: 12. The CDR3 sequence is 17 residues long. The CDR3 coding sequence is TGTGCCAGCAGCCTAGTAGCAGGGGGCGCTGGGAACACTGAAGCTTTCTTT. Its protein is CASSLVAGGAGNTEAFF.

The chain links TRBV7-9 to TRBJ2-7; 9 bases are a match to TRBD1. The CDR3 contains 15 residues. Germline V gene sequence: CDR1 SEHNR, CDR2 FQNEAQ (reference sequence). With 5 bases clipped from V and 2 bases from J, the junction kept 7 bases outside the gene matches. The CDR3 DNA follows: TGTGCCAGCAGCCCCGGACAGGGGATCACCTACGAGCAGTACTTC. Translation: CASSPGQGITYEQYF.

The CDR3, as DNA: TGTGCCAGCAGCGTAGGTCCAGCGGTGCAAGAGACCCAGTACTTC. It specifies CASSVGPAVQETQYF. The V and J genes are TRBV9 and TRBJ2-5; D is perhaps TRBD2 (5 bases). V lost 0 bases, J lost 2 bases, and 11 bases lay in between. The CDR3 length is 15 residues. The germline V gene encodes CDR1 SGDLS and CDR2 YYNGEE.

The genes are TRBV19 and TRBJ2-7; TRBD2 might be the D (5 bases). Germline loops: CDR1 LNHDA, CDR2 SQIVND (reference sequence). V gave up 3 bases and J gave up 0 bases, with 9 bases separating them. The CDR3 contains 14 residues. CDR3 sequence (DNA): TGTGCCAGTAGTATCGGGATTAGCTCCTACGAGCAGTACTTC. The encoded protein is CASSIGISSYEQYF.

This clone came up a few times. The rearrangement uses TRBV6-5 and TRBJ1-4; D remains unclear. The CDR3 length is 13 residues. The V and J ends lost 5 bases and 7 bases respectively, with 11 bases between them. The germline CDR1 and CDR2 sequences are MNHEY and SVGAGI. CDR3 nucleotide sequence: TGTGCCAGCAGTGGAGGGTTTGGTGAAAAACTGTTTTTT. Translation gives CASSGGFGEKLFF.

Concerning this clone: The same CDR3 arises from other DNA sequences in this sample as well. The rearrangement joins TRBV27 to TRBJ1-2, with 9 bases fitting TRBD1. CDR1 and CDR2 (germline): MNHEY, SMNVEV (reference sequence). With 5 bases clipped from V and 4 bases from J, the junction kept 5 bases outside the gene matches. The CDR3 extends over 14 amino acids. CDR3 loop: CASSAQGAVYGYTF. CDR3 sequence (DNA): TGTGCCAGCAGTGCACAGGGGGCGGTCTATGGCTACACCTTC.

This rearrangement joins TRBV4-1 to TRBJ2-1; 14 bases align to TRBD2. The germline gives CDR1 MGHRA, CDR2 YSYEKL. The CDR3 runs 20 residues. V lost 2 bases, J lost 1 base, and 10 bases stayed unmatched. This CDR3 is CASSQSRLAGGPESYNEQFF. DNA of the CDR3: TGCGCCAGCAGCCAAAGCAGACTAGCGGGAGGGCCGGAGTCCTACAATGAGCAGTTCTTC.

The V and J genes are TRBV13 and TRBJ1-2; D is perhaps TRBD1 (5 bases). This CDR3 has 15 residues. Deletions cut 1 base from V and 0 bases from J, with 9 bases between. The germline gives CDR1 PRHDT, CDR2 FYEKMQ (reference sequence). The CDR3 reads CASSLARAANYGYTF. In nucleotides, the CDR3 is TGTGCCAGCAGCTTAGCCAGGGCAGCTAACTATGGCTACACCTTC.

This chain uses TRBV18 with TRBJ2-2; D unclear. Trimming took 3 bases from V and 6 from J, leaving 8 bases between them. This CDR3 is 13 amino acids long. Germline lookup yields CDR1 KGHSH and CDR2 LQKENI. The CDR3 DNA is TGTGCCAGCTCACCGCTCCGGGCCGGGGAGCTGTTTTTT. Protein: CASSPLRAGELFF.

This clone was observed a single time. The rearrangement uses TRBV7-2 and TRBJ1-4; D is perhaps TRBD1 (5 bases). The CDR3 covers 18 residues. Germline loops: CDR1 SGHTA, CDR2 FQGNSA. V shed 4 bases and J shed 0 bases, with 18 bases lying between them. CDR3 amino acids: CASSSGLSLVATNEKLFF. CDR3 coding DNA: TGTGCCAGCAGCTCGGGACTGTCGTTGGTGGCAACTAATGAAAAACTGTTTTTT.

As DNA, the CDR3 is TGTGCCAGCAGCATCACAGCGAACACTGAAGCTTTCTTT. Its translation: CASSITANTEAFF. V is TRBV11-3 and J is TRBJ1-1; D is unclear. V was cut by 5 bases and J by 1 base, with 8 bases left in between. The CDR3 spans 13 residues. The germline gives CDR1 SGHNT, CDR2 YENEEA.

V usage is TRBV4-3 and J usage is TRBJ2-2; perhaps TRBD2 as D (7 bases). The CDR3 is made up of 17 amino acids. Germline CDR1 LGHNA, CDR2 YSLEER. V lost 3 bases and J lost 6, with 20 bases in between. The CDR3 nucleotides read TGCGCCAGCAGCCATGGGGGGGCCACCGGCGGGGCCGGGGAGCTGTTTTTT. Translated, it gives CASSHGGATGGAGELFF.

As to this clone: The junction departs from the called germline gene at one end, perhaps through a read error. The chain couples TRBV27 to TRBJ2-6; the match to TRBD2 covers 7 bases. Germline CDR1 is MNHEY and CDR2 is SMNVEV (reference sequence). The CDR3 runs 16 residues. The CDR3 DNA sequence: TGTGCCAGCAGGCCCGGGGGACTATCTGGGGCCAACGGCCTGACTTTC. It yields the protein CASRPGGLSGANGLTF.

The genes are TRBV27 and TRBJ1-5; TRBD1 matches 8 bases. Germline loops: CDR1 MNHEY, CDR2 SMNVEV (reference sequence). The CDR3 length is 15 residues. V lost 6 bases to trimming and J lost 4 bases; unmatched junction nucleotides: 8. In DNA, the CDR3 is TGTGCCAGCAGGAAAGACAGGGGTAGAAATCAGCCCCAGCATTTT. Amino acid sequence: CASRKDRGRNQPQHF.

The V and J genes are TRBV28 and TRBJ2-7; 15 bases match TRBD2. Germline CDR1 reads MDHEN; CDR2 reads SYDVKM. V lost 3 bases and J lost 4; bases outside the gene matches: 1. There are 15 residues in the CDR3. The CDR3 region has the DNA TGTGCCAGCAGTTTCGGACTAGCGGGAGGGTACGAGCAGTACTTC. It yields the protein CASSFGLAGGYEQYF.

This chain links TRBV30 with TRBJ1-1, with D uncertain. This CDR3 is built from 15 residues. V was cut by 3 bases and J by 1 base, with 15 bases left in between. Germline values: CDR1 GTSNPN, CDR2 SVGIG (reference sequence). In DNA form, the CDR3 reads TGTGCCTGGAGCTCTTCCGGGGAGGGGAACACTGAAGCTTTCTTT. Protein: CAWSSSGEGNTEAFF.

V gene TRBV2 combines with J gene TRBJ2-3; TRBD1 might be the D (6 bases). Per the germline V gene, CDR1 is SNHLY and CDR2 is FYNNEI. The CDR3 runs 16 residues. The V gene lost 4 bases and the J gene lost 1 base, with 15 bases spanning the gap. The CDR3 region is CASSVWDIFRTDTQYF. The DNA of the CDR3 is TGTGCCAGCAGTGTGTGGGACATATTTCGCACAGATACGCAGTATTTT.

J is TRBJ2-7 and V is TRBV6-5, with 10 positions matching TRBD2. Per the germline V gene, CDR1 is MNHEY and CDR2 is SVGAGI. Losses at the gene ends were 2 bases for V and 4 bases for J; bases not matched to a gene: 5. The CDR3 consists of 15 residues. The CDR3 DNA is TGTGCCAGCAGTTACGGGACTAGCGTTCTTTACGAGCAGTACTTC. Translated: CASSYGTSVLYEQYF.